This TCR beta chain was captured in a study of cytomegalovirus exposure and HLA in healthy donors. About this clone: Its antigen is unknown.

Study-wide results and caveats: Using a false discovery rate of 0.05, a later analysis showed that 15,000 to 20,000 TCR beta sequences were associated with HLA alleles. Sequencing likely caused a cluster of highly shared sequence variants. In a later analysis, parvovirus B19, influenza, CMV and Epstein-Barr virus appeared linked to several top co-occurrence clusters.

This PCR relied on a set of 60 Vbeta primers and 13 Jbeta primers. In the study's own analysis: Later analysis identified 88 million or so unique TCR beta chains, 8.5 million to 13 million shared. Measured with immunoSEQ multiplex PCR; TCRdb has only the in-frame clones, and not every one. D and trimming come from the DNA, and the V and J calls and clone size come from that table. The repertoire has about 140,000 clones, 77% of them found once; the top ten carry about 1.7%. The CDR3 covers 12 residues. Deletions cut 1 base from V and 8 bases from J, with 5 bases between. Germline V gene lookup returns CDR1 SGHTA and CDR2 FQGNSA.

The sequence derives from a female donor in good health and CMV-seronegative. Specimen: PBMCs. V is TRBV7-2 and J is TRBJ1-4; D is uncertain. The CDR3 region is CASSLVGEKLFF. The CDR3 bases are TGTGCCAGCAGCTTAGTTGGCGAAAAACTGTTTTTT. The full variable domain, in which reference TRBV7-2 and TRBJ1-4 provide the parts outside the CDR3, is GAGVSQSPSNKVTEKGKDVELRCDPISGHTALYWYRQSLGQGLEFLIYFQGNSAPDKSGLPSDRFSAERTGGSVSTLTIQRTQQEDSAVYLCASSLVGEKLFFGSGTQLSVL.